The 2 T cell receptor beta chains reported below all come from one sample, sequenced in a study of T-cell reconstitution after alpha-beta-depleted transplantation in children. The authors prepared the TCRbeta library with unique molecular identifiers. TCRdb fed the PCR reads into MiXCR, producing one record per CDR3 protein. Here the sample spans about 830,000 distinct CDR3 sequences, roughly 15% being singletons. Sample: PBMCs, mostly from graft donor cells, taken 360 days after TCRalphabeta/CD19-depleted stem cell transplant. These receptors were collected from a male patient under 18 who had a stem cell transplant for acute lymphoblastic leukemia, so the T cells may come from the graft donor.

J is TRBJ1-4 and V is TRBV20-1; 10 bases line up with TRBD1. Trimming at V came to 2 bases and at J to 10 bases, leaving 7 bases not matched to a gene. The CDR3 sequence is 14 residues long. Germline values: CDR1 DFQATT, CDR2 SNEGSKA (reference sequence). The CDR3 loop is CSARPGTGATKLFF. The DNA for the CDR3 is TGCAGTGCTAGACCCGGGACAGGGGCCACAAAACTGTTTTTT.

The CDR3 loop reads CASSQGWGLTSTDTQYF. The CDR3 nucleotides read TGTGCCAGCAGCCAAGGCTGGGGCCTGACTAGCACAGATACGCAGTATTTT. V usage is TRBV4-2 and J usage is TRBJ2-3, with TRBD1 as a possible D gene (5 bases). The ends were cut back, 1 base at V and 0 bases at J, with 14 bases in the middle. CDR1 LGHNA and CDR2 YNFKEQ come from the germline V gene. The CDR3 loop spans 17 amino acids.